The clone carrying this T cell receptor beta chain was seen many times. The antigen remains undetermined. The source of the sample is a study of CD8+CD57+ T cells in acquired aplastic anemia. Study in general: The mean DNA yield obtained from sorted CD4+ and CD8+ cells came to roughly 3 ug.

The CDR3 runs to 13 residues. Trimming left V 4 bases short and J 3 bases short, with 6 bases between. Germline CDR1 is SGHDN and CDR2 is FVKESK. Study-level points and caveats: Patients shared under 30 CD8+ CDR3 sequences with controls.

Genomic DNA, serving as template, underwent TCR beta VDJ and CDR3 profiling. TCRdb processed the reads anew with MiXCR; each CDR3 protein has one entry. The table shows roughly 500,000 distinct CDR3 sequences, with about a third occurring only once. All sequencing subjects had displayed CD8+CD57+ cell expansion on flow cytometry. Patients uniformly had severe acquired aplastic anemia. V is TRBV14 and J is TRBJ1-4; unclear D gene. The sequenced sample was sorted CD4+, CD8+, or CD8+CD57+ T cells (not recorded which) from PBMCs. This clonotype was sampled from a human donor with aplastic anemia. The CDR3 sequence: CASSRGANEKLFF. The CDR3 DNA is TGTGCCAGCAGCCGCGGGGCTAATGAAAAACTGTTTTTT.